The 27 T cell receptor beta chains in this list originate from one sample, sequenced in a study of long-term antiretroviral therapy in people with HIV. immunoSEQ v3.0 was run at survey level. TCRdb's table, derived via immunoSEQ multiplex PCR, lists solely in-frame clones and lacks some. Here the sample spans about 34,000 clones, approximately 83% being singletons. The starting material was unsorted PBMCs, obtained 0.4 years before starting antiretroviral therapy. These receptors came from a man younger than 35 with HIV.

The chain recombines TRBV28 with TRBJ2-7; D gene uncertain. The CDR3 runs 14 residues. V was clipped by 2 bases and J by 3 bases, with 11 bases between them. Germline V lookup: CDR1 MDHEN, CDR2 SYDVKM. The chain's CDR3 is CASSLEQLNYEQYF. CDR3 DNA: TGTGCCAGCAGTTTAGAACAGCTTAACTACGAGCAGTACTTC. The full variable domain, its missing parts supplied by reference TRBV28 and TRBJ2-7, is DVKVTQSSRYLVKRTGEKVFLECVQDMDHENMFWYRQDPGLGLRLIYFSYDVKMKEKGDIPEGYSVSREKKERFSLILESASTNQTSMYLCASSLEQLNYEQYFGPGTRLTVT.

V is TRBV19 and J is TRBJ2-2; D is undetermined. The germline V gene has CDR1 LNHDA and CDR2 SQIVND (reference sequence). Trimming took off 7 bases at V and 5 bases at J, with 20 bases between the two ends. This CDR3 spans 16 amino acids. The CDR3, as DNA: TGTGCCAGTAAGTTCGGGTCAACCTCGAGTACCGGGGAGCTGTTTTTT. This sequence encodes CASKFGSTSSTGELFF. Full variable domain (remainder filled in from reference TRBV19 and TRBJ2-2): DGGITQSPKYLFRKEGQNVTLSCEQNLNHDAMYWYRQDPGQGLRLIYYSQIVNDFQKGDIAEGYSVSREKKESFPLTVTSAQKNPTAFYLCASKFGSTSSTGELFFGEGSRLTVL.

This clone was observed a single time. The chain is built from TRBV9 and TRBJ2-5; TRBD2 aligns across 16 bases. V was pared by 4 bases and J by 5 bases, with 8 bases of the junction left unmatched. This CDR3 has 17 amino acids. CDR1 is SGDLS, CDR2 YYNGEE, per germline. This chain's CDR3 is CASSPGTSGGAQETQYF. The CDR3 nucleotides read TGTGCCAGCAGCCCGGGGACTAGCGGGGGGGCCCAGGAGACCCAGTACTTC.

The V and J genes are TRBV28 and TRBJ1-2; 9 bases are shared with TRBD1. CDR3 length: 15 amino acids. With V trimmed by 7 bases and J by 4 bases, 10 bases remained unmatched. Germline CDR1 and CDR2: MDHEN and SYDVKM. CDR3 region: CASTYRGRLAYGYTF. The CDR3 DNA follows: TGTGCCAGCACCTACAGGGGGCGCTTAGCCTATGGCTACACCTTC.

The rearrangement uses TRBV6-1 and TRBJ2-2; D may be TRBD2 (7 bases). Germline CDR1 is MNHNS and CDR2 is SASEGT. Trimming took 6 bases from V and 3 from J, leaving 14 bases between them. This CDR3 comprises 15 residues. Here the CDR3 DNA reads TGTGCCAGCAGACTAACGGGGGGCTACACCGGGGAGCTGTTTTTT. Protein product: CASRLTGGYTGELFF.

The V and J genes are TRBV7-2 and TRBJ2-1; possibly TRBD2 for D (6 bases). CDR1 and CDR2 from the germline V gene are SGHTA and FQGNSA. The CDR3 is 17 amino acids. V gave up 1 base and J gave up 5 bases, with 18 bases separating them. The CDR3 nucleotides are TGTGCCAGCAGCTTAGATTCCCGGGGGTCACCTGACAATGAGCAGTTCTTC. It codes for CASSLDSRGSPDNEQFF. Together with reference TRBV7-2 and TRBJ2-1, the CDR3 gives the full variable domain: GAGVSQSPSNKVTEKGKDVELRCDPISGHTALYWYRQSLGQGLEFLIYFQGNSAPDKSGLPSDRFSAERTGGSVSTLTIQRTQQEDSAVYLCASSLDSRGSPDNEQFFGPGTRLTVL.

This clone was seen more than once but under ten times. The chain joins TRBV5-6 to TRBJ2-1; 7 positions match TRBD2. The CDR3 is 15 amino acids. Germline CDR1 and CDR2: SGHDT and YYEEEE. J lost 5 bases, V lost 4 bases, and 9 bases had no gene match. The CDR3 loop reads CASSRPGGRNNEQFF. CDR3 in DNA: TGTGCCAGCAGCCGCCCGGGAGGTCGCAACAATGAGCAGTTCTTC. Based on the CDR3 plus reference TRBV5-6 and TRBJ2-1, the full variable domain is DAGVTQSPTHLIKTRGQQVTLRCSPKSGHDTVSWYQQALGQGPQFIFQYYEEEERQRGNFPDRFSGHQFPNYSSELNVNALLLGDSALYLCASSRPGGRNNEQFFGPGTRLTVL.

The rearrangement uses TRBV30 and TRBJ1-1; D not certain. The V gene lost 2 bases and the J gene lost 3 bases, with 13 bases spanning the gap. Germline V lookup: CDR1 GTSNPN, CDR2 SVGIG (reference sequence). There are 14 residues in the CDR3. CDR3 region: CAWSRSEWDTEAFF. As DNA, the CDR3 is TGTGCCTGGAGTCGTAGTGAGTGGGACACTGAAGCTTTCTTT. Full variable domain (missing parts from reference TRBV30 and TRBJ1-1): SQTIHQWPATLVQPVGSPLSLECTVEGTSNPNLYWYRQAAGRGLQLLFYSVGIGQISSEVPQNLSASRPQDRQFILSSKKLLLSDSGFYLCAWSRSEWDTEAFFGQGTRLTVV.

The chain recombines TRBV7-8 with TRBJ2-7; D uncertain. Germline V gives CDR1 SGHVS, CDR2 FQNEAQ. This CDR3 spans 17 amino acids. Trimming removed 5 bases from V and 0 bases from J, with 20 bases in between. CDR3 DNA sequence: TGTGCCAGCAGCCCACAATCAGTAAGCATACTCTCCTACGAGCAGTACTTC. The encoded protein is CASSPQSVSILSYEQYF.

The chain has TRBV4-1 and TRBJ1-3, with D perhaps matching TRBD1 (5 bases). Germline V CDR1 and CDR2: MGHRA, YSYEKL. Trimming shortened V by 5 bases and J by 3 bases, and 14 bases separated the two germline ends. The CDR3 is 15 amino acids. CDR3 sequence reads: CASSAGLQSGNTIYF. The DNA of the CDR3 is TGCGCCAGCAGCGCGGGGCTACAGAGTGGAAACACCATATATTTT.

The CDR3 sequence is CASSATLGTVVYSYEQYF. CDR3 coding DNA: TGTGCCAGCAGTGCCACACTCGGGACAGTTGTTTACTCCTACGAGCAGTACTTC. The rearrangement uses TRBV28 and TRBJ2-7; 7 bases agree with TRBD1. The V segment lost 5 bases and the J segment 0 bases; nucleotides outside the gene matches: 16. The CDR3 spans 18 residues. CDR1 and CDR2 (germline): MDHEN, SYDVKM.

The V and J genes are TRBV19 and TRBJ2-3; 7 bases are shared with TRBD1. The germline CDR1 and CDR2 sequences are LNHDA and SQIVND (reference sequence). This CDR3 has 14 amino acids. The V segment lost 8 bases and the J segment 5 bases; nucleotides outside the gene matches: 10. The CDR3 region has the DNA TGTGCCAGTCTACAGGGGTTGCCTGGAGATACGCAGTATTTT. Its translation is CASLQGLPGDTQYF.

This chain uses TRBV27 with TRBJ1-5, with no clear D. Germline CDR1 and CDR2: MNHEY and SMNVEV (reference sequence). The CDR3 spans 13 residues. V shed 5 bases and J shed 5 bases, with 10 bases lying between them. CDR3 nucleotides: TGTGCCAGCAGTCCGAGGGAGGATCAGCCCCAGCATTTT. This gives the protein CASSPREDQPQHF.

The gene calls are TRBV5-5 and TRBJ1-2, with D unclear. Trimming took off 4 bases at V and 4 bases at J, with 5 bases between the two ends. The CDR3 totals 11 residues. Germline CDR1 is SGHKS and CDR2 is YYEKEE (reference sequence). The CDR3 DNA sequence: TGTGCCAGCAGCCTCGGCTATGGCTACACCTTC. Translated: CASSLGYGYTF. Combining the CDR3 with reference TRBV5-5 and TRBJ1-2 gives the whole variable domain DAGVTQSPTHLIKTRGQQVTLRCSPISGHKSVSWYQQVLGQGPQFIFQYYEKEERGRGNFPDRFSARQFPNYSSELNVNALLLGDSALYLCASSLGYGYTFGSGTRLTVV.

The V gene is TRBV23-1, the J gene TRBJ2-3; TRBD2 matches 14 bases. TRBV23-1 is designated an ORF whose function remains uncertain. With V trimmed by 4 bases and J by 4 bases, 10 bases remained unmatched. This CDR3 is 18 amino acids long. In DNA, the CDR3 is TGCGCCAGCAGTCGACTAGCGGGGGGGCATCAGGCTTCAGATACGCAGTATTTT. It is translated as CASSRLAGGHQASDTQYF.

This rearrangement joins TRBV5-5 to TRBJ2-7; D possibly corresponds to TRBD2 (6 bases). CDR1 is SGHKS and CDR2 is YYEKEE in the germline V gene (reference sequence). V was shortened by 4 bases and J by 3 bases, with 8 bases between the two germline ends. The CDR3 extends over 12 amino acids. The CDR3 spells CASSPEGYEQYF. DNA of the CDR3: TGTGCCAGCAGCCCGGAGGGCTACGAGCAGTACTTC.

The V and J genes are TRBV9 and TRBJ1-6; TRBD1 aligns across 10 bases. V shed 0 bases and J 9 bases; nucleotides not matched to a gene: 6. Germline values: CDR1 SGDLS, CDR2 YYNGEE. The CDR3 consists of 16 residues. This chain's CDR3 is CASSVGRDRGSSPLHF. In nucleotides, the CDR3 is TGTGCCAGCAGCGTAGGTCGGGACAGGGGCAGTTCACCCCTCCACTTT.

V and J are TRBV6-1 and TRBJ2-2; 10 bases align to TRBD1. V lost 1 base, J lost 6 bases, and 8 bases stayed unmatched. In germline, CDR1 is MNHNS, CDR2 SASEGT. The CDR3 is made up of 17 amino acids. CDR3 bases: TGTGCCAGCAGTGAAGTAAGAACCGGGACAGGGGCCGGGGAGCTGTTTTTT. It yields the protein CASSEVRTGTGAGELFF.

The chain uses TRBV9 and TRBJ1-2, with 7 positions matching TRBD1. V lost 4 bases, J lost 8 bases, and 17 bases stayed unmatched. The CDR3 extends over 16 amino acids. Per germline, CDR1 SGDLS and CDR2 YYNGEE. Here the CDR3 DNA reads TGTGCCAGCAGCCTACAGGGACAGTTGAAAGGTCAGGGCTACACCTTC. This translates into CASSLQGQLKGQGYTF.

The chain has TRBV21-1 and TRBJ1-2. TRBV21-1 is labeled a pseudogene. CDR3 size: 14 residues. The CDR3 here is CASSKDAGEEGYTF. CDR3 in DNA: TGTGCCAGCAGCAAAGACGCAGGGGAGGAAGGCTACACCTTC.

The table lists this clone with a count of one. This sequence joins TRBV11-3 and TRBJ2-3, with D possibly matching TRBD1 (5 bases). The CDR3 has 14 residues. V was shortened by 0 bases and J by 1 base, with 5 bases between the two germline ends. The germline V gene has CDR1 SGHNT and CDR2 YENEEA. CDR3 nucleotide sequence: TGTGCCAGCAGCTTAGAAGGGGGCACAGATACGCAGTATTTT. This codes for CASSLEGGTDTQYF.

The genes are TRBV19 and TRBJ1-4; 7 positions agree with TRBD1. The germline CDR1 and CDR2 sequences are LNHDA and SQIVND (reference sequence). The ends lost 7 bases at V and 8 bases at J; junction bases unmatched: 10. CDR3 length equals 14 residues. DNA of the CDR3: TGTGCCAGTATCGCCAGGGGGGCCCGCGAAAAACTGTTTTTT. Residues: CASIARGAREKLFF.

The CDR3 region has the DNA TGTGCCAGTAGTGCAGGACTAGCGGGGGGGTTGAACACCGGGGAGCTGTTTTTT. It specifies CASSAGLAGGLNTGELFF. The chain uses TRBV19 and TRBJ2-2; 15 positions match TRBD2. The CDR3 runs to 18 residues. The V segment lost 5 bases and the J segment 1 base; nucleotides outside the gene matches: 5. The germline V gene encodes CDR1 LNHDA and CDR2 SQIVND (reference sequence).

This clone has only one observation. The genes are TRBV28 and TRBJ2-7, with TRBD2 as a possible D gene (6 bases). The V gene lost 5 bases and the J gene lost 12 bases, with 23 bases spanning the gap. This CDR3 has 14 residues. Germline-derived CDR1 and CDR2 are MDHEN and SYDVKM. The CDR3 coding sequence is TGTGCCAGCAGTCCGGGGGACGACTCGGGTGGGCTGTACTTC. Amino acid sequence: CASSPGDDSGGLYF.

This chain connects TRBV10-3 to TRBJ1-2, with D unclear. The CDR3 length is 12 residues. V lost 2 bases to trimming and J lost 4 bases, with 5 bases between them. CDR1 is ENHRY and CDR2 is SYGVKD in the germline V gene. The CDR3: CAISEESYGYTF. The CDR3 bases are TGTGCCATCAGTGAGGAAAGCTATGGCTACACCTTC.

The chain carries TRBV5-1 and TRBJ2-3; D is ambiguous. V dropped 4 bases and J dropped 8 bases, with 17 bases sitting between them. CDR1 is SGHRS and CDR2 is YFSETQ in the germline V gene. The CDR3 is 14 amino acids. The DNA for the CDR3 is TGCGCCAGCAGCACTCGAGAGAAGGTCGGTACGCAGTATTTT. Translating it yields CASSTREKVGTQYF.

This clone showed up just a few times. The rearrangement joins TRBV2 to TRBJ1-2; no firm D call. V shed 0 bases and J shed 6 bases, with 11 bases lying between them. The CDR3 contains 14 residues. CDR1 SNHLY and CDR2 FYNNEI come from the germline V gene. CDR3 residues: CASSEATGNNGYTF. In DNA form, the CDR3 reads TGTGCCAGCAGTGAAGCTACGGGCAATAATGGCTACACCTTC.